This T cell receptor (beta chain) originates from a study of T cell changes during pregnancy in multiple sclerosis. Repertoires were generated with immunoSEQ multiplex PCR, while TCRdb's copy carries only in-frame clones and drops some. The top ten clones hold roughly 0.48% of a sample with roughly 56,000 clones, around 90% of them seen once. Germline trimming cut 4 bases from V and 1 base from J; bases unmatched to any gene: 7. The CDR3 runs to 16 residues. Germline CDR1 is SGDLS and CDR2 is YYNGEE. The clonotype was recovered from a female donor in good health, enrolled as a control in a pregnancy study. This chain links TRBV9 with TRBJ2-2, with 7 nucleotides matching TRBD1. Here the sequenced sample was CD4+ T cells from peripheral blood mononuclear cells, taken after pregnancy. The CDR3 region has the DNA TGTGCCAGCAGCCGTAGAGGACAGGAGAACACCGGGGAGCTGTTTTTT. Amino acids: CASSRRGQENTGELFF. The full variable domain, rest sourced from reference TRBV9 and TRBJ2-2, is DSGVTQTPKHLITATGQRVTLRCSPRSGDLSVYWYQQSLDQGLQFLIQYYNGEERAKGNILERFSAQQFPDLHSELNLSSLELGDSALYFCASSRRGQENTGELFFGEGSRLTVL.